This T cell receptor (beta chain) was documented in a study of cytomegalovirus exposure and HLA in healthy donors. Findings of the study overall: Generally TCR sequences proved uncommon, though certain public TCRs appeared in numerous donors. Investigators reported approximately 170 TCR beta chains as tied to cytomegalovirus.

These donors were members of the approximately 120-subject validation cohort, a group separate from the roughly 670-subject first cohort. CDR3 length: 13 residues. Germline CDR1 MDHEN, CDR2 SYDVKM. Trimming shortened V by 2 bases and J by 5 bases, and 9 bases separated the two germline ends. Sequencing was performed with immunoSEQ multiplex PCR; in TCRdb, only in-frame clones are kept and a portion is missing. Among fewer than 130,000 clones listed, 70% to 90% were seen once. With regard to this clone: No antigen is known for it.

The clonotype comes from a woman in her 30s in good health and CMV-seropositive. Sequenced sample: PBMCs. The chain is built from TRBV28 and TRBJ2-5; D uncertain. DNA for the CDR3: TGTGCCAGCAGTTTAATCCAGTCTGAGACCCAGTACTTC. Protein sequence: CASSLIQSETQYF.